Presented here are 5 T cell receptor beta chains from one specimen sequenced in a study of Ad26.COV2.S vaccination and SARS-CoV-2 variants. The table came from immunoSEQ multiplex PCR; TCRdb's copy has only in-frame clones and leaves some out. Here the sample spans about 350,000 clones, around 92% being singletons. The specimen was peripheral blood, collected after recovery from COVID-19. These TCRs come from a human donor who had recovered from COVID-19.

This clone has a handful of counts. V is TRBV19 and J is TRBJ1-5, with 9 bases identical to TRBD1. Germline loops: CDR1 LNHDA, CDR2 SQIVND (reference sequence). This CDR3 contains 15 residues. V shed 9 bases, J shed 0 bases, and the junction held 6 bases outside the gene matches. The CDR3 coding sequence is TGTGCCAGCATTAAACAGGGGGCTAGCAATCAGCCCCAGCATTTT. It translates to CASIKQGASNQPQHF.

V and J are TRBV5-4 and TRBJ2-5; D might be TRBD1 or TRBD2, each matching 5 bases. The germline V gene has CDR1 SGHNT and CDR2 YYREEE (reference sequence). There are 14 residues in the CDR3. V was trimmed by 4 bases and J by 5 bases, leaving 15 bases between them. The CDR3 coding sequence is TGTGCCAGCAGCCGGTCCCGGGGCGCGGAGACCCAGTACTTC. It encodes CASSRSRGAETQYF.

The chain combines TRBV19 with TRBJ2-1; D is ambiguous. Trimming cost V 5 bases and J 7 bases, with 15 bases left between them. The CDR3 has 14 amino acids. Looked up from germline, CDR1 is LNHDA and CDR2 is SQIVND (reference sequence). The CDR3 loop reads CASSRPAPVNEQFF. In nucleotides, the CDR3 is TGTGCCAGTAGTCGACCTGCCCCAGTAAATGAGCAGTTCTTC.

The V call is TRBV9, the J call TRBJ2-7; 11 nucleotides line up with TRBD2. Germline trimming cut 0 bases from V and 3 bases from J; bases unmatched to any gene: 5. This CDR3 has 16 amino acids. Germline V gives CDR1 SGDLS, CDR2 YYNGEE. Here the CDR3 reads CASSVGSGLAGYEQYF. The CDR3 DNA follows: TGTGCCAGCAGCGTAGGTTCAGGACTAGCGGGCTACGAGCAGTACTTC.

The V gene is TRBV5-6, the J gene TRBJ2-1; D is uncertain. The CDR3 covers 13 residues. Between the trimmed V and J ends, which lost 0 bases and 6 bases, there was a span of 7 bases. Germline V gene sequence: CDR1 SGHDT, CDR2 YYEEEE. The CDR3 reads CASSLGRPNEQFF. CDR3 nucleotide sequence: TGTGCCAGCAGCTTGGGCAGGCCCAATGAGCAGTTCTTC.